A single sample is the source of the 8 T cell receptor beta chains below, sequenced in a study of shared T cell receptors in the human thymus. TCRdb's table, derived via immunoSEQ multiplex PCR, lists solely in-frame clones and lacks some. Among over 650,000 clones listed, 80% to 90% were seen once. Separately, the same data were catalogued under a study of human thymus T cells.

The sequenced sample was thymocytes. These receptors were taken from a boy younger than two with a congenital heart defect.

The chain couples TRBV28 to TRBJ2-1; 7 bases agree with TRBD2. CDR3 length: 17 amino acids. J gave up 2 bases and V 1 base, and 8 bases lay outside the gene matches. Germline assignment: CDR1 MDHEN and CDR2 SYDVKM. The CDR3 here is CASSLYPSGTAYNEQFF. DNA for the CDR3: TGTGCCAGCAGTTTATACCCGAGCGGGACCGCCTACAATGAGCAGTTCTTC. The full variable domain, with the rest looked up from reference TRBV28 and TRBJ2-1, is DVKVTQSSRYLVKRTGEKVFLECVQDMDHENMFWYRQDPGLGLRLIYFSYDVKMKEKGDIPEGYSVSREKKERFSLILESASTNQTSMYLCASSLYPSGTAYNEQFFGPGTRLTVL.

The genes are TRBV6-5 and TRBJ2-7, with D maybe TRBD1 (6 bases). Trimming pared 6 bases from V and 5 bases from J, leaving 20 bases between. The CDR3 extends over 15 amino acids. Germline loops: CDR1 MNHEY, CDR2 SVGAGI. The CDR3 DNA reads TGTGCCAGCAGCCCCACGAGGACAGAAATCCACGAGCAGTACTTC. Amino acid sequence: CASSPTRTEIHEQYF.

With regard to this clone: Other DNA sequences within the sample encode an identical CDR3. V usage is TRBV4-3 and J usage is TRBJ1-2; D uncertain. The CDR3 has 14 amino acids. Trimming removed 1 base from V and 2 bases from J, with 8 bases in between. Germline V CDR1 and CDR2: LGHNA, YSLEER. CDR3 loop: CASSQGGGNYGYTF. The CDR3 bases are TGCGCCAGCAGCCAAGGGGGAGGGAACTATGGCTACACCTTC.

The count of this clone is one. The chain uses TRBV7-2 and TRBJ2-7, with a tentative D call TRBD2 (5 bases). Germline loops: CDR1 SGHTA, CDR2 FQGNSA. This CDR3 has 15 amino acids. The V end lost 3 bases, the J end lost 5 bases, and 17 bases lay between the germline ends. The CDR3, as DNA: TGTGCCAGCAGCTTGAGGGCCCCAGCAAGCCACGAGCAGTACTTC. Residues: CASSLRAPASHEQYF.

This sequence joins TRBV4-1 and TRBJ2-3, with D maybe TRBD1 (6 bases). The CDR3 extends over 14 amino acids. Germline-derived CDR1 and CDR2 are MGHRA and YSYEKL. V lost 3 bases to trimming and J lost 3 bases, with 10 bases between them. The CDR3 is CASSQGHKTDTQYF. In nucleotides, the CDR3 is TGCGCCAGCAGCCAGGGACACAAAACAGATACGCAGTATTTT.

This chain uses TRBV7-9 with TRBJ2-1; maybe TRBD2 (5 bases). The CDR3 length is 16 residues. The V gene's germline CDR1 is SEHNR and CDR2 FQNEAQ (reference sequence). V lost 5 bases and J lost 0, with 14 bases in between. CDR3 region: CASSRRTESSYNEQFF. As DNA, the CDR3 is TGTGCCAGCAGCCGGCGGACTGAGAGCTCCTACAATGAGCAGTTCTTC.

This clone was detected only once. The chain employs TRBV6-5 and TRBJ2-7, with 8 bases identical to TRBD1. The V gene end was trimmed by 9 bases and the J gene end by 6 bases; junction bases not matched to a gene: 13. Germline V CDR1 and CDR2: MNHEY, SVGAGI. There are 14 residues in the CDR3. The CDR3 sequence is CASRKTGEGAEQYF. The CDR3 nucleotides read TGTGCCAGTCGGAAGACAGGGGAAGGCGCCGAGCAGTACTTC.

V is TRBV7-9 and J is TRBJ1-6; 8 bases agree with TRBD1. The germline gives CDR1 SEHNR, CDR2 FQNEAQ (reference sequence). Trimming at V came to 3 bases and at J to 5 bases, leaving 0 bases not matched to a gene. CDR3 length equals 14 residues. The CDR3 is CASSLDRDNSPLHF. The CDR3 bases are TGTGCCAGCAGCTTGGACAGGGATAATTCACCCCTCCACTTT.